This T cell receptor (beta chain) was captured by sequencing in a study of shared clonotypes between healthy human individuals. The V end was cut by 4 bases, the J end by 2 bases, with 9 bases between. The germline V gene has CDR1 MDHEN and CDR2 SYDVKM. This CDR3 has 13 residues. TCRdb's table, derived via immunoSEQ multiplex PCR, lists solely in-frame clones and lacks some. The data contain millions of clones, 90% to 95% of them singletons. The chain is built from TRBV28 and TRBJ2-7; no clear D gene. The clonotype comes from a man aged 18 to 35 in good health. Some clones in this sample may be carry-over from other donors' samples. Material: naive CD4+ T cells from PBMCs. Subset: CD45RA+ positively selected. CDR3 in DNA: TGTGCCAGCAGTTCTCGGCTAGCCTACGAGCAGTACTTC. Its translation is CASSSRLAYEQYF.